Included here is one T cell receptor (beta chain) sequence, with context. Antigen: not known. This CDR3 comprises 12 residues. CDR1 and CDR2 (germline): DFQATT, SNEGSKA (reference sequence). Trimming removed 7 bases from V and 2 bases from J; junction bases left unmatched: 4. MiXCR, run by TCRdb on the 5' RACE reads, gives a single entry per CDR3 protein. The table lists about 270,000 distinct CDR3 sequences, approximately 15% of them singletons, with more than 20% in the top ten. The sample comes from a study of T-cell memory formation after mild COVID-19. General study findings and limits: CD8+ contracting clones occupied EMRA, while CD4+ ones occupied mainly CM and EM. Confirmation was lacking for SARS-CoV-2 specificity of second-wave clones that peaked on day 37. Clones contracting over day 15 to 85 were CD4/CD8 balanced, with later expanders leaning CD4+. Within pre-infection memory, some responding clones were found, suggesting cross-reactive memory joined.

The V call is TRBV20-1, the J call TRBJ1-2, with TRBD1 matching 7 bases. Sequencing was performed on PBMCs or a T cell subset sorted from them (not recorded which). The TCR was taken from a man aged 18 to 30 who had mild COVID-19 (a few samples of this study predate the infection). Cell type and time point are not known. In nucleotides, the CDR3 is TGCAGTGTCGCGGACAGGAACTATGGCTACACCTTC. Encoded protein: CSVADRNYGYTF.